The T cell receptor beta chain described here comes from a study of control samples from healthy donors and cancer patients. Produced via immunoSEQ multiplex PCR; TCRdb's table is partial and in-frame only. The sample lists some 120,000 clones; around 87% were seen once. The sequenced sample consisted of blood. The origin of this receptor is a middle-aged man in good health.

This CDR3 reads CASSHGTDTQYF. The CDR3 DNA reads TGTGCCAGCAGCCACGGCACAGATACGCAGTATTTT. V gene TRBV14 combines with J gene TRBJ2-3; D gene uncertain. The CDR3 is made up of 12 amino acids. CDR1 and CDR2 from the germline V gene are SGHDN and FVKESK. V gave up 3 bases and J gave up 1 base, with 2 bases separating them.